The T cell receptor (beta chain) described here comes from a study of CD8+CD57+ T cells in acquired aplastic anemia. It was patients with CD8+CD57+ cell expansion by flow cytometry who were chosen for sequencing. In all patients, the disease was severe acquired aplastic anemia. The CDR3 sequence is 11 residues long. The V end was cut by 5 bases, the J end by 8 bases, with 9 bases between. Germline V gene data show CDR1 as SGHVS and CDR2 as FQNEAQ. Genomic DNA templated the TCR beta VDJ and CDR3 profiling. Each CDR3 protein gets one entry after TCRdb re-called the reads with MiXCR. The sample lists about 180,000 distinct CDR3 sequences; about half were seen once. Many counts were recorded for this clonotype.

This receptor was obtained from a human donor with aplastic anemia. The chain recombines TRBV7-8 with TRBJ1-1, with D unclear. Sequences were obtained from sorted CD4+, CD8+, or CD8+CD57+ T cells (not recorded which) from PBMCs. The CDR3 spells CASSLRREAFF. In DNA form, the CDR3 reads TGTGCCAGCAGCCTCCGCAGGGAAGCTTTCTTT.